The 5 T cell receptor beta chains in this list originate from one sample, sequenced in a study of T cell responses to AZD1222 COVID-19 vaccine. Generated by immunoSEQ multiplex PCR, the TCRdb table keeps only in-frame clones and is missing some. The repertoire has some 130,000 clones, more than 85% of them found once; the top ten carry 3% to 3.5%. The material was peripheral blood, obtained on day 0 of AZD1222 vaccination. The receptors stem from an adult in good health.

CDR3 nucleotides: TGTGCCAGCAGCTCCAGCGGGACCTCGGAAGAGACCCAGTACTTC. This gives the protein CASSSSGTSEETQYF. The rearrangement joins TRBV7-6 to TRBJ2-5; TRBD2 aligns across 7 bases. Germline V gene sequence: CDR1 SGHVS, CDR2 FNYEAQ. The CDR3 covers 15 residues. Trimming removed 4 bases from V and 3 bases from J; junction bases left unmatched: 8.

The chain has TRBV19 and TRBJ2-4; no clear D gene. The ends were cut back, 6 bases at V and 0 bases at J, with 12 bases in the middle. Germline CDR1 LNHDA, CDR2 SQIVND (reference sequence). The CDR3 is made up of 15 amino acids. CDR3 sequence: CASRGRGVAKNIQYF. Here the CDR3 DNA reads TGTGCCAGTAGAGGAAGAGGAGTAGCCAAAAACATTCAGTACTTC.

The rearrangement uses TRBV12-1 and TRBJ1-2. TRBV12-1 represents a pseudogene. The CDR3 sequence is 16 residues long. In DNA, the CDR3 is TGTGCCAGCAGCTGTACCCGATGCCCGAGGAACTATGGCTACACCTTC. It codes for CASSCTRCPRNYGYTF.

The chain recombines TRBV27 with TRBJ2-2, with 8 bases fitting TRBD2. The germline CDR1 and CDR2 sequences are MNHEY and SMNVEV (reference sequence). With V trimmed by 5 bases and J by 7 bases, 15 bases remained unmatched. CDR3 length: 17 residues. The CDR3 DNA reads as TGTGCCAGCAGTGGGGTTGGGCGGGAGGCGCTCGTCGGGGAGCTGTTTTTT. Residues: CASSGVGREALVGELFF.

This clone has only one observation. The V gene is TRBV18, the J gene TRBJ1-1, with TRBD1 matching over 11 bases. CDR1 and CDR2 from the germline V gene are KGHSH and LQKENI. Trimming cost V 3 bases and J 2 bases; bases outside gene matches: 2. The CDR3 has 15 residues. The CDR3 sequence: CASSPGQGGNTEAFF. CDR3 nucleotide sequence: TGTGCCAGCTCACCGGGACAGGGGGGAAACACTGAAGCTTTCTTT.